A single sample gave rise to the 20 T cell receptor beta chains below, sequenced in a study of T cell repertoires in cytomegalovirus infection. TCRdb called the reads again in MiXCR, with one record for every CDR3 protein. The sample holds about 140,000 distinct CDR3 sequences, about 6% seen once. The sequenced sample was PBMCs. Source of these receptors: a human donor in good health (CMV status not recorded). Some clones in this sample may be carry-over from other donors' samples.

This clonotype came up a few times. The V call is TRBV9, the J call TRBJ1-6; D is undetermined. CDR3 length: 14 residues. Trimming cost V 2 bases and J 6 bases, with 9 bases left between them. Germline CDR1 is SGDLS and CDR2 is YYNGEE. The CDR3 bases are TGTGCCAGCAGCGTTACAGCGCTTAATTCACCCCTCCACTTT. It translates to CASSVTALNSPLHF. Supplemented by reference TRBV9 and TRBJ1-6, the full variable domain reads DSGVTQTPKHLITATGQRVTLRCSPRSGDLSVYWYQQSLDQGLQFLIQYYNGEERAKGNILERFSAQQFPDLHSELNLSSLELGDSALYFCASSVTALNSPLHFGNGTRLTVT.

This clonotype was found many times. The rearrangement uses TRBV24-1 and TRBJ2-3, with D perhaps TRBD1 (6 bases). The V gene lost 5 bases and the J gene lost 2 bases, with 16 bases spanning the gap. The CDR3 is made up of 16 amino acids. Germline CDR1 KGHDR, CDR2 SFDVKD. The CDR3 nucleotides read TGTGCCACCAGTGGTGGTCTGAAGGGGGTCACAGATACGCAGTATTTT. Amino acid sequence: CATSGGLKGVTDTQYF.

This clonotype was recorded many times. The V gene is TRBV7-9, the J gene TRBJ2-7; the match to TRBD1 covers 10 bases. V was clipped by 5 bases and J by 2 bases; unmatched bases: 6. This CDR3 is built from 15 residues. CDR1 is SEHNR, CDR2 FQNEAQ, per germline (reference sequence). CDR3 residues: CASSTGTGVTYEQYF. CDR3 sequence (DNA): TGTGCCAGCAGCACGGGGACAGGGGTTACCTACGAGCAGTACTTC.

This clonotype was counted ten times or more. The J gene is TRBJ1-1, the V gene TRBV29-1; D ambiguous. Germline V gene data show CDR1 as SQVTM and CDR2 as ANQGSEA. Trimming pared 5 bases from V and 7 bases from J, leaving 11 bases between. The CDR3 runs to 11 residues. The DNA of the CDR3 is TGCAGCGTTAAGGCCGCCGGTGAAGCTTTCTTT. This gives the protein CSVKAAGEAFF.

The sample holds many counts of this clonotype. The genes are TRBV7-2 and TRBJ2-7; D not resolved. The CDR3 spans 14 residues. The germline V and J ends were trimmed by 5 bases and 4 bases, with 15 bases remaining between them. Germline assignment: CDR1 SGHTA and CDR2 FQGNSA. The CDR3 here is CASSPEVPPYEQYF. The CDR3 nucleotides are TGTGCCAGCAGCCCAGAGGTGCCTCCATACGAGCAGTACTTC.

The sample holds many counts of this clonotype. V and J are TRBV7-8 and TRBJ2-3; 9 nucleotides match TRBD1. After removal of 3 bases from V and 5 bases from J, the junction contained 9 bases not matched to a gene. The CDR3 is made up of 16 amino acids. CDR1 and CDR2 (germline): SGHVS, FQNEAQ. CDR3 coding DNA: TGTGCCAGCAGCTTGGGACAGGGTCGTTTACGAGATACGCAGTATTTT. This codes for CASSLGQGRLRDTQYF. The full variable domain, its missing parts supplied by reference TRBV7-8 and TRBJ2-3, is GAGVSQSPRYKVAKRGQDVALRCDPISGHVSLFWYQQALGQGPEFLTYFQNEAQLDKSGLPSDRFFAERPEGSVSTLKIQRTQQEDSAVYLCASSLGQGRLRDTQYFGPGTRLTVL.

This clonotype was seen ten or more times. The chain joins TRBV7-2 to TRBJ1-1; D uncertain. The CDR3 has 14 residues. The germline CDR1 and CDR2 sequences are SGHTA and FQGNSA. Trimming took 0 bases from V and 4 from J, leaving 9 bases between them. CDR3 coding DNA: TGTGCCAGCAGCTTAGCCTATCACGGCACTGAAGCTTTCTTT. It specifies CASSLAYHGTEAFF.

This clonotype has a count of ten or more. The chain combines TRBV4-3 with TRBJ1-6; D ambiguous. This CDR3 spans 15 amino acids. Germline assignment: CDR1 LGHNA and CDR2 YSLEER. V lost 4 bases to trimming and J lost 10 bases, with 17 bases between them. The CDR3 loop reads CASSPVVFVGSPLHF. CDR3 in DNA: TGCGCCAGCAGCCCCGTGGTTTTCGTGGGGTCACCCCTCCACTTT.

Only a few counts were recorded for this clonotype. The chain employs TRBV7-2 and TRBJ1-2, with D maybe TRBD1 (6 bases). The germline gives CDR1 SGHTA, CDR2 FQGNSA. The V end lost 6 bases, the J end lost 2 bases, and 16 bases lay between the germline ends. This CDR3 spans 15 amino acids. The DNA of the CDR3 is TGTGCCAGCAGTTCGTGGGGGGGGCCGAACTATGGCTACACCTTC. Amino acid sequence: CASSSWGGPNYGYTF.

This clonotype has a count of ten or more. The chain is built from TRBV4-3 and TRBJ2-4, with TRBD1 identical over 11 bases. Per the germline V gene, CDR1 is LGHNA and CDR2 is YSLEER. The CDR3 is made up of 15 amino acids. V lost 3 bases to trimming and J lost 7 bases; unmatched junction nucleotides: 5. CDR3 DNA sequence: TGCGCCAGCAGCCAGACCGGGACAGGGGGGAACATTCAGTACTTC. Translation: CASSQTGTGGNIQYF.

This clonotype was found a few times. The chain recombines TRBV18 with TRBJ1-4; D may be TRBD1 (6 bases). Germline V gives CDR1 KGHSH, CDR2 LQKENI. With 2 bases removed from V and 12 bases from J, the gap between germline ends came to 25 bases. This CDR3 has 17 amino acids. As DNA, the CDR3 is TGTGCCAGCTCACCAGGTTCGGGGGGCCCCCTCAAGAAGGAACTGTTTTTT. It is translated as CASSPGSGGPLKKELFF.

This clonotype was recorded at least ten times. The junction and the germline gene differ at one end; a read error may be behind it. The chain combines TRBV7-7 with TRBJ1-2; 7 bases are shared with TRBD1. The CDR3 is made up of 16 amino acids. Germline CDR1 reads SSHAT; CDR2 reads FNYEAQ (reference sequence). The CDR3 DNA sequence: TGTGCTAGCAGCTTAGCGCTGCAGGGGGGCGTTGGTGGCTACACCTTC. Encoded protein: CASSLALQGGVGGYTF. Full variable domain (rest looked up from reference TRBV7-7 and TRBJ1-2): GAGVSQSPRYKVTKRGQDVTLRCDPISSHATLYWYQQALGQGPEFLTYFNYEAQPDKSGLPSDRFSAERPEGSISTLTIQRTEQRDSAMYRCASSLALQGGVGGYTFGSGTRLTVV.

This clonotype was observed many times. This chain uses TRBV6-2 or TRBV6-3 with TRBJ2-6; perhaps TRBD2 as D (5 bases). The CDR3 contains 18 residues. V was clipped by 2 bases and J by 2 bases, with 16 bases between them. Germline loops: CDR1 MNHEY, CDR2 SVGEGT. The CDR3 here is CASSYDGGRPPGANVLTF. The CDR3 bases are TGTGCCAGCAGTTACGATGGAGGTCGCCCGCCTGGGGCCAACGTCCTGACTTTC.

This clonotype turned up a few times. V and J are TRBV28 and TRBJ1-1; D may be TRBD1 (6 bases). V lost 4 bases and J 6 bases, leaving 24 bases between the germline ends. The V gene's germline CDR1 is MDHEN and CDR2 SYDVKM. This CDR3 spans 17 amino acids. CDR3 nucleotide sequence: TGTGCCAGCAGTTCCGGACTTGGACGGAGGGGGAGGGCTGAAGCTTTCTTT. Translation: CASSSGLGRRGRAEAFF.

This clonotype was seen many times. This chain connects TRBV5-4 to TRBJ2-1, with D perhaps TRBD2 (6 bases). Germline loops: CDR1 SGHNT, CDR2 YYREEE (reference sequence). The CDR3 is made up of 13 amino acids. V was clipped by 0 bases and J by 5 bases, with 6 bases between them. The CDR3 reads CASSLGRDNEQFF. CDR3 DNA sequence: TGTGCCAGCAGCTTGGGGAGGGACAATGAGCAGTTCTTC.

The J gene is TRBJ2-1, the V gene TRBV2, with 9 bases lining up with TRBD1. Germline trimming cut 7 bases from V and 3 bases from J; bases unmatched to any gene: 7. CDR1 is SNHLY and CDR2 is FYNNEI in the germline V gene. The CDR3 spans 15 residues. CDR3 nucleotide sequence: TGTGCCAGCAACCCCGGACAGGGGTTCTACAATGAGCAGTTCTTC. Translating gives CASNPGQGFYNEQFF.

There are many counts of this clonotype. The chain joins TRBV7-8 to TRBJ2-1; a weak D match, TRBD2 (6 bases). Germline CDR1 reads SGHVS; CDR2 reads FQNEAQ. V lost 3 bases, J lost 5 bases, and 14 bases lay in between. CDR3 length equals 15 residues. This chain's CDR3 is CASSFVGGFNNEQFF. The CDR3 region has the DNA TGTGCCAGCAGCTTTGTCGGGGGTTTTAACAATGAGCAGTTCTTC.

This clonotype has ten or more counts. The rearrangement joins TRBV7-9 to TRBJ1-3, with D perhaps matching TRBD1 (6 bases). Trimming removed 6 bases at V and 12 bases at J, with 18 bases between. The CDR3 consists of 13 residues. Germline loops: CDR1 SEHNR, CDR2 FQNEAQ (reference sequence). CDR3 sequence reads: CASRVTGEELIYF. The CDR3 DNA sequence: TGTGCCAGCAGAGTGACAGGCGAGGAGCTCATATATTTT.

The rearrangement uses TRBV28 and TRBJ1-3, with D maybe TRBD1 (6 bases). The length of the CDR3 is 16 residues. The V end lost 4 bases, the J end lost 0 bases, and 13 bases lay between the germline ends. Germline V gives CDR1 MDHEN, CDR2 SYDVKM. The DNA for the CDR3 is TGTGCCAGCAGTTCCCCAGGGGAACTCTCTGGAAACACCATATATTTT. Protein product: CASSSPGELSGNTIYF.

This clonotype was observed at least ten times. This chain connects TRBV7-3 to TRBJ1-1; D not certain. There are 13 residues in the CDR3. Trimming took off 5 bases at V and 1 base at J, with 8 bases between the two ends. Germline V lookup: CDR1 SGHTA, CDR2 FQGTGA. CDR3 amino acids: CASSPHANTEAFF. In DNA form, the CDR3 reads TGTGCCAGCAGCCCCCATGCGAACACTGAAGCTTTCTTT. Complete variable domain (other parts from reference TRBV7-3 and TRBJ1-1): GAGVSQTPSNKVTEKGKYVELRCDPISGHTALYWYRQSLGQGPEFLIYFQGTGAADDSGLPNDRFFAVRPEGSVSTLKIQRTERGDSAVYLCASSPHANTEAFFGQGTRLTVV.